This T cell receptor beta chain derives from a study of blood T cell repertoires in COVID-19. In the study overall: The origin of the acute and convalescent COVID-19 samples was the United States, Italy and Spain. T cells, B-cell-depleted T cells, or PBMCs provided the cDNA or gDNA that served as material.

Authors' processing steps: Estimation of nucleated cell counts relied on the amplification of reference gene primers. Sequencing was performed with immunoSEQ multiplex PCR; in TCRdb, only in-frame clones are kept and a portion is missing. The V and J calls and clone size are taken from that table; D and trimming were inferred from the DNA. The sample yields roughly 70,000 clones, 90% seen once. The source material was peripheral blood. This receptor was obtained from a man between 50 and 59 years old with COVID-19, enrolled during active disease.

CDR3 sequence (DNA): TGTGCCAGCAGCCTGTTCAGGGGTGACACCGGGGAGCTGTTTTTT. Translating gives CASSLFRGDTGELFF. This chain connects TRBV14 to TRBJ2-2, with D tentatively TRBD1 (6 bases). V lost 4 bases to trimming and J lost 3 bases, with 12 bases between them. The CDR3 runs to 15 residues. Germline CDR1 reads SGHDN; CDR2 reads FVKESK.